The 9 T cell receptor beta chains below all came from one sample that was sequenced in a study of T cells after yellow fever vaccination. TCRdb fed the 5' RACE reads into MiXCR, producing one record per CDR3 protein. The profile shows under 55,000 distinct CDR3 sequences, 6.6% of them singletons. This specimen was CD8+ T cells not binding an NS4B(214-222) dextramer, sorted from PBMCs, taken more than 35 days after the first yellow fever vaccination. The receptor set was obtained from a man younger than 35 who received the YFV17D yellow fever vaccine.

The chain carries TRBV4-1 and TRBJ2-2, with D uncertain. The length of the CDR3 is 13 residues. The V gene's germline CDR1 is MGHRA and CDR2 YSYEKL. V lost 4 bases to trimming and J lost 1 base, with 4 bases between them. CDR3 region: CASSPLNTGELFF. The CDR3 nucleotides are TGCGCCAGCAGCCCACTGAACACCGGGGAGCTGTTTTTT.

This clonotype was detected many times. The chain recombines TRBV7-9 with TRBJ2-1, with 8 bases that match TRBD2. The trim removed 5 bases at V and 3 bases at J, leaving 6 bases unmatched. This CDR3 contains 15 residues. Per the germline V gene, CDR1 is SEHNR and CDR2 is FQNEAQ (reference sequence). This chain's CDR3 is CASSLLAGRYNEQFF. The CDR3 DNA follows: TGTGCCAGCAGCCTTTTAGCGGGGCGCTACAATGAGCAGTTCTTC.

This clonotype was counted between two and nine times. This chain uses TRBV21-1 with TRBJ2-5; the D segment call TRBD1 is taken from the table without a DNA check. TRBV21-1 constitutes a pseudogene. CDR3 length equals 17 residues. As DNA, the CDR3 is TGTGCCAGCGGAGGAGGATTGGGGGAGCAAAAACAAGAGACCCAGTACTTC. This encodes CASGGGLGEQKQETQYF.

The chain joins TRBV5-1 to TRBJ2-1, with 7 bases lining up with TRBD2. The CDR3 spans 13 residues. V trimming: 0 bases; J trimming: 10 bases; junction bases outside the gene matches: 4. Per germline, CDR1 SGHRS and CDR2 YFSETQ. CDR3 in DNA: TGCGCCAGCAGCTTGGTACGGGGGGACGAGCAGTTCTTC. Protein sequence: CASSLVRGDEQFF.

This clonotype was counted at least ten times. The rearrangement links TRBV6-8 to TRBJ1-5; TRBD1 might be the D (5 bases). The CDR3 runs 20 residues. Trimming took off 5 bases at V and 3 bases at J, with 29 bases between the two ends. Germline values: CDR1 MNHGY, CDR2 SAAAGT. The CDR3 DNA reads TGTGCCAGCAGTCCACGTCCGGGAACGACAGCGAAGCCAGTCAATCAGCCCCAGCATTTT. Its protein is CASSPRPGTTAKPVNQPQHF.

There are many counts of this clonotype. CDR3 nucleotide sequence: TGTGCCAGCAGCTCTCGGACAGCAGACAATGAGCAGTTCTTC. Translated: CASSSRTADNEQFF. The chain recombines TRBV7-8 with TRBJ2-1, with a weak D call TRBD1 (6 bases). The germline CDR1 and CDR2 sequences are SGHVS and FQNEAQ. The length of the CDR3 is 14 residues. V was cut by 4 bases and J by 5 bases, with 12 bases left in between.

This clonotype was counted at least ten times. CDR3 sequence: CASSQETGLTGANVLTF. The CDR3 coding sequence is TGTGCCAGCAGCCAAGAGACAGGGCTGACTGGGGCCAACGTCCTGACTTTC. V and J are TRBV16 and TRBJ2-6; TRBD1 matches at 7 bases. CDR3 size: 17 residues. Germline trimming cut 2 bases from V and 2 bases from J; bases unmatched to any gene: 6. Germline assignment: CDR1 KGHSY and CDR2 FQNENV.

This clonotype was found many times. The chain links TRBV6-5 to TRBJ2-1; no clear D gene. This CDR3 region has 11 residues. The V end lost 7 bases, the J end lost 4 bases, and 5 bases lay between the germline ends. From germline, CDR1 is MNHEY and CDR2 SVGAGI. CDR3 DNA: TGTGCCAGCACCTTATACAATGAGCAGTTCTTC. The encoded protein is CASTLYNEQFF.

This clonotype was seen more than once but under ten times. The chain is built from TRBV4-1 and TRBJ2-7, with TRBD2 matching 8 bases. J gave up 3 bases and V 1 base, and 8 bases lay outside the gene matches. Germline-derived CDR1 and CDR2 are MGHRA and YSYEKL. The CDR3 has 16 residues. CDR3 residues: CASSQGPGGPSYEQYF. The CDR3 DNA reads TGCGCCAGCAGCCAAGGACCGGGGGGGCCAAGCTACGAGCAGTACTTC.